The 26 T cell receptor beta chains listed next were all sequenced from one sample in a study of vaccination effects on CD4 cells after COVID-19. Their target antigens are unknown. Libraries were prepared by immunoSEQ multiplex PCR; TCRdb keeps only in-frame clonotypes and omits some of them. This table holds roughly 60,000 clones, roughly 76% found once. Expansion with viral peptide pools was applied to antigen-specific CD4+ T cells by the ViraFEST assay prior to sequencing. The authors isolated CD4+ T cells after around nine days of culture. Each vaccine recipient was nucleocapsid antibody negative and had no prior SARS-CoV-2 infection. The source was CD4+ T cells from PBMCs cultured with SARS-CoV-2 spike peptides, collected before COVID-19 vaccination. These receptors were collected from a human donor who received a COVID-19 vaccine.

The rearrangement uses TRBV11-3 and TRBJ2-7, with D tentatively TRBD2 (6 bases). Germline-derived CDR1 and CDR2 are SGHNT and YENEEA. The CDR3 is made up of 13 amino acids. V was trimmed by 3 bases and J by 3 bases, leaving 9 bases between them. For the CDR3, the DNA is TGTGCCAGCAGCTTCGGAGGGGACTACGAGCAGTACTTC. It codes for CASSFGGDYEQYF.

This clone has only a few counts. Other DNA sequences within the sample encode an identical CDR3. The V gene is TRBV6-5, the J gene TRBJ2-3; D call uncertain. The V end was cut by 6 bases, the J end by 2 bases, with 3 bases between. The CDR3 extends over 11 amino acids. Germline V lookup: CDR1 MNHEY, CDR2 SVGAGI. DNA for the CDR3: TGTGCCAGCAGCTCCACAGATACGCAGTATTTT. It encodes CASSSTDTQYF.

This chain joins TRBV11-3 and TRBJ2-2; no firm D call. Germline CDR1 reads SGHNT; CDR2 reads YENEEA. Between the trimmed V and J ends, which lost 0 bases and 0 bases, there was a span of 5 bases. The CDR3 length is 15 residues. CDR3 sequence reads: CASSLDSPNTGELFF. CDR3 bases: TGTGCCAGCAGCTTAGACAGTCCGAACACCGGGGAGCTGTTTTTT.

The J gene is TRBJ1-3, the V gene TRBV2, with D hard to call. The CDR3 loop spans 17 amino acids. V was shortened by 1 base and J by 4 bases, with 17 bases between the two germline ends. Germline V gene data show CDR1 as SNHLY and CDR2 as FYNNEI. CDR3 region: CASSEVGALLSGNTIYF. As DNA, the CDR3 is TGTGCCAGCAGTGAAGTCGGTGCCCTGCTCTCGGGAAACACCATATATTTT.

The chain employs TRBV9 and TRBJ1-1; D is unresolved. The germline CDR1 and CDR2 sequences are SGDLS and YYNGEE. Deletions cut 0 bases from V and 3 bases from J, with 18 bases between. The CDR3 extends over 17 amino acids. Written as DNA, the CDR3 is TGTGCCAGCAGCGTAGCTACGGTGGAGCCCTCGGACACTGAAGCTTTCTTT. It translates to CASSVATVEPSDTEAFF.

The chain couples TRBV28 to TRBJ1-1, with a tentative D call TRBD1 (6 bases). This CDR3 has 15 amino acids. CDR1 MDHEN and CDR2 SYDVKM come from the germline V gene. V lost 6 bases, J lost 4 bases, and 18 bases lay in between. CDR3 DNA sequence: TGTGCCAGCAGCGGGTCCGCGGGGGCCCCCACTGAAGCTTTCTTT. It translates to CASSGSAGAPTEAFF.

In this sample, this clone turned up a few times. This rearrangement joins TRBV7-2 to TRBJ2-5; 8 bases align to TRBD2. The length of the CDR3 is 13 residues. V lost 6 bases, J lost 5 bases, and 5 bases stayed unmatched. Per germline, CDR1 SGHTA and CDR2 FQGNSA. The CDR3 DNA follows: TGTGCCAGCAGTCCGGGGGGGAGGGAGACCCAGTACTTC. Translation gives CASSPGGRETQYF. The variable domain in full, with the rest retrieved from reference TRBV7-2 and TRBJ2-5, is GAGVSQSPSNKVTEKGKDVELRCDPISGHTALYWYRQSLGQGLEFLIYFQGNSAPDKSGLPSDRFSAERTGGSVSTLTIQRTQQEDSAVYLCASSPGGRETQYFGPGTRLLVL.

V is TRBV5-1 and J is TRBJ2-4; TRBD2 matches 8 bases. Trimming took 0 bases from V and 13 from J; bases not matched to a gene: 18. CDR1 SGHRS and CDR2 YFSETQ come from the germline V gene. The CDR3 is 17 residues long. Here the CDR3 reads CASSLAPGGAGGSVQYF. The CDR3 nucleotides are TGCGCCAGCAGCTTGGCTCCGGGGGGCGCGGGGGGTTCAGTCCAGTACTTC.

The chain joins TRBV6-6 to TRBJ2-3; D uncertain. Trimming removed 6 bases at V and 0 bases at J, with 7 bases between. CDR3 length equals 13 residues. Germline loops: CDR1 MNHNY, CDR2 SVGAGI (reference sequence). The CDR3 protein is CASSRRSTDTQYF. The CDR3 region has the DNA TGTGCCAGCAGCCGACGGAGCACAGATACGCAGTATTTT.

CDR3 DNA: TGTGCCAGCAGTTATCCCCACAGATTGAACACTGAAGCTTTCTTT. Its protein is CASSYPHRLNTEAFF. This chain connects TRBV6-2 or TRBV6-3 to TRBJ1-1; D is uncertain. Germline values: CDR1 MNHEY, CDR2 SVGEGT. V was trimmed by 3 bases and J by 0 bases, leaving 11 bases between them. The CDR3 is made up of 15 amino acids.

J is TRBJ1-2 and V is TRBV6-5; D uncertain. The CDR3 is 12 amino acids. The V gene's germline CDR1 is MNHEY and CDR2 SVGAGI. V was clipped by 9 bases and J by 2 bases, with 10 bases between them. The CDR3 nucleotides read TGTGCCAGTTCGGACGGAAACTATGGCTACACCTTC. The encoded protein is CASSDGNYGYTF.

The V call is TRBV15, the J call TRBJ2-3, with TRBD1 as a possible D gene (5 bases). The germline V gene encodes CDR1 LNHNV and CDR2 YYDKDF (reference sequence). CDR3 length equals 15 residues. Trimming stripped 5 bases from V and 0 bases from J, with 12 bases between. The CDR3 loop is CATSAQVASTDTQYF. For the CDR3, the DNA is TGTGCCACCAGCGCACAGGTGGCTAGCACAGATACGCAGTATTTT.

For the CDR3, the DNA is TGCGCCAGCAGCCGGCAGGGTGGTTTTGTCAACCGAGGTAGCACTGAAGCTTTCTTT. It yields the protein CASSRQGGFVNRGSTEAFF. The V and J genes are TRBV5-1 and TRBJ1-1, with a possible D match to TRBD1 (5 bases). V dropped 4 bases and J dropped 4 bases, with 29 bases sitting between them. Germline loops: CDR1 SGHRS, CDR2 YFSETQ. This CDR3 is 19 amino acids long.

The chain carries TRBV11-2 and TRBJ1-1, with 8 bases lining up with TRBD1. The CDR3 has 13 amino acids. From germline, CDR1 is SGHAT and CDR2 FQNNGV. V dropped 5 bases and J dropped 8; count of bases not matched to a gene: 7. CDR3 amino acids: CASSGDRRNEAFF. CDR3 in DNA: TGTGCCAGCAGCGGGGACAGGAGGAACGAAGCTTTCTTT.

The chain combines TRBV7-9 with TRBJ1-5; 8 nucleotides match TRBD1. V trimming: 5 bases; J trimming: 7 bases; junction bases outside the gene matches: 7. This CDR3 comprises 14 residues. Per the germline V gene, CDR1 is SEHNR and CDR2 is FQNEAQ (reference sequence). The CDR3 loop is CASSRGQVGQPQHF. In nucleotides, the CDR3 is TGTGCCAGCAGCCGGGGACAGGTGGGGCAGCCCCAGCATTTT. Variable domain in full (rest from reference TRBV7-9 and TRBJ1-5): DTGVSQNPRHKITKRGQNVTFRCDPISEHNRLYWYRQTLGQGPEFLTYFQNEAQLEKSRLLSDRFSAERPKGSFSTLEIQRTEQGDSAMYLCASSRGQVGQPQHFGDGTRLSIL.

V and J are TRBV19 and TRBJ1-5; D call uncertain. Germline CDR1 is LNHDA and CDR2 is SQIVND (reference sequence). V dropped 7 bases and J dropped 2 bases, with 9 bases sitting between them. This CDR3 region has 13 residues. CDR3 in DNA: TGTGCCAGTACCATCACGGGCAATCAGCCCCAGCATTTT. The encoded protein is CASTITGNQPQHF.

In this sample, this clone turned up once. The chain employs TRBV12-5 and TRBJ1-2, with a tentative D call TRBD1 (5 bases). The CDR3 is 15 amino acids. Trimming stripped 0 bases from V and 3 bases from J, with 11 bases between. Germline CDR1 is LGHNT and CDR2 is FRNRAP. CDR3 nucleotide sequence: TGTGCTAGTGGTTTGGTAGAACAGGCCCACTATGGCTACACCTTC. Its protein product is CASGLVEQAHYGYTF.

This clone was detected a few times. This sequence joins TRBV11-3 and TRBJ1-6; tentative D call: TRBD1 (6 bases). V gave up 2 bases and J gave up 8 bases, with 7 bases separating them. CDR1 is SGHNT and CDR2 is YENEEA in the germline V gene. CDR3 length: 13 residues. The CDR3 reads CASSLYRDSPLHF. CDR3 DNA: TGTGCCAGCAGCTTATACAGGGATTCACCCCTCCACTTT.

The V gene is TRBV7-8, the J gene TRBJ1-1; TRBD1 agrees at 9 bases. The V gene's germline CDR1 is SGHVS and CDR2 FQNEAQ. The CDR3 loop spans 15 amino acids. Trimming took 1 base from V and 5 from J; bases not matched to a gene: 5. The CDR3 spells CASSLVRDRATEAFF. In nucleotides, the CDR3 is TGTGCCAGCAGCTTAGTCAGGGACAGGGCTACTGAAGCTTTCTTT. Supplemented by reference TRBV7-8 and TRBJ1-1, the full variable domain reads GAGVSQSPRYKVAKRGQDVALRCDPISGHVSLFWYQQALGQGPEFLTYFQNEAQLDKSGLPSDRFFAERPEGSVSTLKIQRTQQEDSAVYLCASSLVRDRATEAFFGQGTRLTVV.

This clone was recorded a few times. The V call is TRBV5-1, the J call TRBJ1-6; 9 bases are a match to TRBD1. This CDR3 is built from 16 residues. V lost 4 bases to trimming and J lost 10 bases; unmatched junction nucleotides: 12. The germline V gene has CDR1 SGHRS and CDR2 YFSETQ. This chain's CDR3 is CASSTLNRGPGSPLHF. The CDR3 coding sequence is TGCGCCAGCAGCACACTCAACAGGGGGCCGGGGTCACCCCTCCACTTT.

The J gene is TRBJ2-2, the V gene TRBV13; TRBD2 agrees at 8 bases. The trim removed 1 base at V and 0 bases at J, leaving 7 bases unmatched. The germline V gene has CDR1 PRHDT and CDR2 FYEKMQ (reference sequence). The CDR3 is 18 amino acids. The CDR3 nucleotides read TGTGCCAGCAGCTTAGTTCTCGGGGGGGCCCCGAACACCGGGGAGCTGTTTTTT. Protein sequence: CASSLVLGGAPNTGELFF.

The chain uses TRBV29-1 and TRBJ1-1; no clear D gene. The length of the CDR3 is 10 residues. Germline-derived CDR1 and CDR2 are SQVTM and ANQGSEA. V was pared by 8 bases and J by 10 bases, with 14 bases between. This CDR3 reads CSHGPERAFF. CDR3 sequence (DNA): TGCAGCCACGGGCCGGAAAGAGCTTTCTTT.

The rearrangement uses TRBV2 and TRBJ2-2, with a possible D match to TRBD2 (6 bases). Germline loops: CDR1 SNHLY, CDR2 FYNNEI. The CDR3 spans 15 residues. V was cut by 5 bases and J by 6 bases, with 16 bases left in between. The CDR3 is CASSRETQVPGELFF. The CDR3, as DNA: TGTGCCAGCAGTCGGGAGACCCAGGTCCCCGGGGAGCTGTTTTTT.

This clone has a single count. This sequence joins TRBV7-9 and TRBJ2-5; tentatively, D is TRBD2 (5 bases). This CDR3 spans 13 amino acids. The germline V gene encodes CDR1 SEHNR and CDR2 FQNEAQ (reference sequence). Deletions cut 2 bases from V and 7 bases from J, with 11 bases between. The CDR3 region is CASSLSPSWTQYF. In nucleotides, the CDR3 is TGTGCCAGCAGCTTATCCCCTAGCTGGACCCAGTACTTC.

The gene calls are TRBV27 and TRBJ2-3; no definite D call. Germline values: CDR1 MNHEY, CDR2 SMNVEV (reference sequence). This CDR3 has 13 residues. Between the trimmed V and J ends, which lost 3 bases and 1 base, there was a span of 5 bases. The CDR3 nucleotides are TGTGCCAGCAGTTTTATGGGCACAGATACGCAGTATTTT. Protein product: CASSFMGTDTQYF.

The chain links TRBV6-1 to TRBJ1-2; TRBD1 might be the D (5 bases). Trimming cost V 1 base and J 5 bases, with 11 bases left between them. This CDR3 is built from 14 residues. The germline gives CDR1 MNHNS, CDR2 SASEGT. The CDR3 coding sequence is TGTGCCAGCAGTGAAGGGGACGGTAGTTATGGCTACACCTTC. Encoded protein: CASSEGDGSYGYTF.